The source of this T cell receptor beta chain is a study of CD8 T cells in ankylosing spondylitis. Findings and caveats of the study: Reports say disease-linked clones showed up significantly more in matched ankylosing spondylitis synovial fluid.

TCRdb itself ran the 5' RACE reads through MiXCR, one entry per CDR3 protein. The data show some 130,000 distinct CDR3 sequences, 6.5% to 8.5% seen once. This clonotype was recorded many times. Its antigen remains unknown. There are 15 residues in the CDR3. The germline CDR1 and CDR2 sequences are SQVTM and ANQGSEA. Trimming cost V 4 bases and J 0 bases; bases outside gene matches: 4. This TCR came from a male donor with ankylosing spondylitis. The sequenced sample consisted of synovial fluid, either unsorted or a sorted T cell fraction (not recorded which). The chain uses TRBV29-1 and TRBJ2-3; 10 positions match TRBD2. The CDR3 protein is CSVVLAGPSTDTQYF. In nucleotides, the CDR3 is TGCAGCGTTGTACTAGCGGGGCCTAGCACAGATACGCAGTATTTT.